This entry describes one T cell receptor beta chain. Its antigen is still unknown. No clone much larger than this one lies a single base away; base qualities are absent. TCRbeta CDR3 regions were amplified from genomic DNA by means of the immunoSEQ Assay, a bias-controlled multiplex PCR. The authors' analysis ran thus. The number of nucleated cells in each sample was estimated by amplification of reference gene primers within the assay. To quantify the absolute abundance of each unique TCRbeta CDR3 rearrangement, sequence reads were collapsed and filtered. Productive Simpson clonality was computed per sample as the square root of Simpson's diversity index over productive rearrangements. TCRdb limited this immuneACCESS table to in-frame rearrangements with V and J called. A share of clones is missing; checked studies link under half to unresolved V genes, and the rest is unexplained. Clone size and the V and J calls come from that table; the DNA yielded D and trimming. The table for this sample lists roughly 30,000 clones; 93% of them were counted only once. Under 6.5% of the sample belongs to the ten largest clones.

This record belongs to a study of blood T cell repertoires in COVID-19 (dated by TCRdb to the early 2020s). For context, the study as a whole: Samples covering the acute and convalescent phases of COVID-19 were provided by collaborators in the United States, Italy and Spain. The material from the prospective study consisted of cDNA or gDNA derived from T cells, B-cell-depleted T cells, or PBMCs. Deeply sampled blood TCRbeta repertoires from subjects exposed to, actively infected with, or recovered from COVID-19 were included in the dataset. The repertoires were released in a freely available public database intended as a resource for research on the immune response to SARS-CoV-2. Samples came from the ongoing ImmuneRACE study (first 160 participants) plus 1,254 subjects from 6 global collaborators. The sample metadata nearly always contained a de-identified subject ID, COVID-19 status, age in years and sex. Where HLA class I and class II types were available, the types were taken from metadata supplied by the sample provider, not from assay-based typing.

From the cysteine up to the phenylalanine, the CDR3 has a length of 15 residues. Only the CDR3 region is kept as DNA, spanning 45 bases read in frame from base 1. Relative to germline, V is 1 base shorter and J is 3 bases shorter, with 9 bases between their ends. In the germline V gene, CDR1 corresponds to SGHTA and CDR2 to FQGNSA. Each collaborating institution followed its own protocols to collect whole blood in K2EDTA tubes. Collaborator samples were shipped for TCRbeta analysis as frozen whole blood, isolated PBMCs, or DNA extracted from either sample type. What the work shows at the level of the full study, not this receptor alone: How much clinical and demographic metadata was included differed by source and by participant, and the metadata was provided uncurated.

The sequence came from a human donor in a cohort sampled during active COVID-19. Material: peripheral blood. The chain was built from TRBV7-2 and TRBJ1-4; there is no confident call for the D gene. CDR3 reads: CASSLVEASNEKLFF. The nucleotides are TGTGCCAGCAGCTTAGTCGAGGCGTCTAATGAAAAACTGTTTTTT.